This TCR beta chain was identified during a study of Graves' ophthalmopathy and Graves' hyperthyroidism. A remark on this clonotype: What it recognizes is unknown.

RNA transcripts were the template, and TCR beta CDR3 regions were amplified from them. RT-PCR with HTBI primers came first, then second-round multiplex PCR. In TCRdb, the multiplex PCR reads were re-called with MiXCR into one record per CDR3 protein. The sample consists of hundreds of thousands of distinct CDR3 sequences, around 20% of them appearing once. Germline lookup yields CDR1 MNHNS and CDR2 SASEGT. The V end lost 8 bases, the J end lost 3 bases, and 19 bases lay between the germline ends. The CDR3 runs to 15 residues. Uncontrolled infections, other autoimmune diseases, pregnancy or lactation barred patients from enrollment. Diagnoses were established from clinical symptoms, serum thyroxine, TRAb, thyroid ultrasound and orbital computed tomography. General observations from the study: Appearing in blood as well were most expanded thyroid clonotypes above 0.001 frequency. It was with approximately 70% sensitivity and around 72% specificity that the model predicted ophthalmopathy progression.

The specimen sequenced was peripheral blood. V is TRBV6-1 and J is TRBJ2-5; D is perhaps TRBD1 (6 bases). The sequence was obtained from a woman under 30 with stable Graves' hyperthyroidism. The CDR3 region is CASDRDTVFEETQYF. The CDR3 DNA reads TGTGCCAGCGACCGGGACACCGTTTTTGAAGAGACCCAGTACTTC.